This TCR beta chain is from a study of T cell repertoires in cytomegalovirus infection. Study information: In public TCR beta signatures, there were indications of both CMV infection and matching HLA type. Overall study findings and caveats: Accumulated public TCR beta family frequency recognized individuals carrying CMV together with the relevant HLA.

Via MiXCR, TCRdb re-called the reads, giving one row per CDR3 protein. The sample yields approximately 500,000 distinct CDR3 sequences, 30% to 35% seen once. This clonotype appeared a few times. Its antigen is unknown. CDR1 and CDR2 from the germline V gene are SGHTA and FQGNSA. The V and J ends lost 1 base and 1 base respectively, with 10 bases between them. This CDR3 spans 15 amino acids. The chain combines TRBV7-2 with TRBJ1-1; D might be TRBD1 (5 bases). The sample was cultured PBMCs, taken from culture after CMV antigen stimulation. This receptor was taken from a human donor in good health (CMV status not recorded). Some clones in this sample may be carry-over from other donors' samples. The CDR3 DNA follows: TGTGCCAGCAGCTTAGGGGGCGCGTGGAACACTGAAGCTTTCTTT. It encodes CASSLGGAWNTEAFF.